The present entry profiles one T cell receptor (beta chain) with its context. Its antigen is still unknown. Pooled together were second doses at about 4 or about 12 weeks. Sequencing used immunoSEQ multiplex PCR; TCRdb keeps in-frame clones, though not all of them. The sample lists about 83,000 clones, approximately 90% occurring once. This entry belongs to a study of T cell responses to AZD1222 COVID-19 vaccine. Study-wide results and limits: Repertoire collection took place solely once the T cell response had peaked. In a largely white British group with more females than males, clonal diversity was possibly underestimated.

The germline CDR1 and CDR2 sequences are WNHNN and SYGVQD (reference sequence). Trimming took off 6 bases at V and 9 bases at J, with 24 bases between the two ends. This CDR3 has 16 amino acids. Sequences were derived from peripheral blood, sampled 28 days after the second AZD1222 dose. The chain recombines TRBV10-1 with TRBJ2-1; weak D call: TRBD2 (7 bases). The TCR was taken from an adult who received the AZD1222 COVID-19 vaccine. CDR3 loop: CASSDGGAGALGEQFF. The DNA for the CDR3 is TGCGCCAGCAGCGATGGTGGGGCGGGGGCCCTTGGTGAGCAGTTCTTC.